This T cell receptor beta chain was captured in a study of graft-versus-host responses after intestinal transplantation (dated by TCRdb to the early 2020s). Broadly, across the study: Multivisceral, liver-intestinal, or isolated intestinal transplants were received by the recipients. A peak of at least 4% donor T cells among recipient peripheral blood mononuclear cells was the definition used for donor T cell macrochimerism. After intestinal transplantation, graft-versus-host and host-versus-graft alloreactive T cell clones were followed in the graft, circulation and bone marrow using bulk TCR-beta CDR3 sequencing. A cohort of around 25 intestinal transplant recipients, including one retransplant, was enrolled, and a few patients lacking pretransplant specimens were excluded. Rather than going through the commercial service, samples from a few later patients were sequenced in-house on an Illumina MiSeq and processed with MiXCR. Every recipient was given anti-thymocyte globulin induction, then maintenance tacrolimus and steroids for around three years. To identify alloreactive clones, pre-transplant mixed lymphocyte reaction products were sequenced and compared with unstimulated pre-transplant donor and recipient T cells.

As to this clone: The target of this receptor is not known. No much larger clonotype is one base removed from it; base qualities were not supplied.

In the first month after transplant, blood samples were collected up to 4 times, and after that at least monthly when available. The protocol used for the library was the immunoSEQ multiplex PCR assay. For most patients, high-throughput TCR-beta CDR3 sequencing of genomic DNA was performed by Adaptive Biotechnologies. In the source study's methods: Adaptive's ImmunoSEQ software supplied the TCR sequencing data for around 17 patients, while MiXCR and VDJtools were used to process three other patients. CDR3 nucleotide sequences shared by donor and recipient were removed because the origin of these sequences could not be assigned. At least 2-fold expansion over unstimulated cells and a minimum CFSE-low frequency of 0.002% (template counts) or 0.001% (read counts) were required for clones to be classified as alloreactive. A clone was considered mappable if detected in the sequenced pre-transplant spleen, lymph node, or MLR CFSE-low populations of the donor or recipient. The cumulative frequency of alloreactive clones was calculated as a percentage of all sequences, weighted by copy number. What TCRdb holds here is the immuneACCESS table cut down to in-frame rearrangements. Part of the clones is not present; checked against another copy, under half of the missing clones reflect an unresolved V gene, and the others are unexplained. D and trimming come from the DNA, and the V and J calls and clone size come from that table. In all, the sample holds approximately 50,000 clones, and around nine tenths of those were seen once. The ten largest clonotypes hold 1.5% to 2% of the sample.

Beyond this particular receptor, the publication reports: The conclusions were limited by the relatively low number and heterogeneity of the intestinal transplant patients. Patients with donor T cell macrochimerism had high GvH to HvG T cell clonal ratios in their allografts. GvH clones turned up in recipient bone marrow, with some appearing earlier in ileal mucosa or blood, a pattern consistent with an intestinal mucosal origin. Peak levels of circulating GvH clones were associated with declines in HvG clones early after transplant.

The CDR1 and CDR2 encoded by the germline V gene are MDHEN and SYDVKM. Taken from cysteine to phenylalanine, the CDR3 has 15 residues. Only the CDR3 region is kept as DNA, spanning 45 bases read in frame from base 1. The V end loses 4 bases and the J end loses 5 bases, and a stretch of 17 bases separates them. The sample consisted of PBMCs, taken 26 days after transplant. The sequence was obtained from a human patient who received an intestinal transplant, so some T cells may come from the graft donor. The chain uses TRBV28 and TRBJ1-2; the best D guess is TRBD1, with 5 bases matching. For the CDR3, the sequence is CASSSEVGPGYGYTF. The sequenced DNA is TGTGCCAGCAGTTCCGAGGTGGGGCCTGGGTATGGCTACACCTTC.